A selection of T cell receptor beta chains follows, all from one sample in a study of CD8 T cells in ankylosing spondylitis. TCRdb fed the 5' RACE reads into MiXCR, producing one record per CDR3 protein. This sample yields 450,000 to 550,000 distinct CDR3 sequences, of which over 4% are seen a single time; around 3.5% belongs to the top ten. Specimen: blood, either unsorted or a sorted T cell fraction (not recorded which). The receptors derive from a male donor with ankylosing spondylitis. The CDR3 runs from the conserved cysteine through the conserved F or W. Fields, in order: D gene, J gene, clone size, V gene, CDR3 DNA, CDR3 protein. The D gene is left open where the match is weak. Expanded clones are given a class, and other clones once, few, many or no size at all.

D: .; J: TRBJ2-1; size: many; V: TRBV7-9; DNA: TGTGCCAGCAGCCCCAGACTTAGCCTCTACAATGAGCAGTTCTTC; CDR3: CASSPRLSLYNEQFF
D: .; J: TRBJ1-3; size: many; V: TRBV6-2/TRBV6-3; DNA: TGTGCCACCACCGACAGCATCTCTGGAAACACCATATATTTT; CDR3: CATTDSISGNTIYF
D: .; J: TRBJ1-2; size: many; V: TRBV6-6; DNA: TGTGCCAGCAGTTACGGGGTTCAAGGCTACACCTTC; CDR3: CASSYGVQGYTF
D: .; J: TRBJ2-3; size: many; V: TRBV6-1; DNA: TGTGCCAGCACCGCCGGGCCAAAAGGGGATACGCAGTATTTT; CDR3: CASTAGPKGDTQYF
D: TRBD1; J: TRBJ1-1; size: many; V: TRBV12-3/TRBV12-4; DNA: TGTGCCAGCAGTCCTGACAGGGTACAGAGAGCTTTCTTT; CDR3: CASSPDRVQRAFF
D: .; J: TRBJ1-1; size: many; V: TRBV20-1; DNA: TGCAGTGCTAGGAGCGGGGCGGGGGACACTGAAGCTTTCTTT; CDR3: CSARSGAGDTEAFF
D: .; J: TRBJ1-1; size: many; V: TRBV20-1; DNA: TGCCTTAAGATTCCGGCGGCAGGGCGGGACACTGAAGCTTTCTTT; CDR3: CLKIPAAGRDTEAFF
D: .; J: TRBJ2-1; size: .; V: TRBV15; DNA: TGTGCCACCAGCAGAGAGCTTCTAGATAGATCCAATGAGCAGTTCTTC; CDR3: CATSRELLDRSNEQFF
D: .; J: TRBJ2-3; size: many; V: TRBV6-1; DNA: TGTGCCAGCAGAGACTACGGGAGACTCACAGATACGCAGTATTTT; CDR3: CASRDYGRLTDTQYF
D: TRBD2; J: TRBJ2-5; size: many; V: TRBV11-2; DNA: TGTGCCAGCAGCTTAGCACTAGCGGGGGCAGAGACCCAGTACTTC; CDR3: CASSLALAGAETQYF
D: .; J: TRBJ2-7; size: few; V: TRBV20-1; DNA: TGCAGTGCTAGCAACAGAAAGTTTTCCTACGAGCAGTACTTC; CDR3: CSASNRKFSYEQYF
D: .; J: TRBJ2-7; size: .; V: TRBV6-1; DNA: TGTGCCACAAAGAGGGACGGAAACTACGAGCAGTACTTC; CDR3: CATKRDGNYEQYF
D: .; J: TRBJ1-2; size: few; V: TRBV7-9; DNA: TGTGCCAGCAGCTTACAGGACACGACCGGGGCCTTC; CDR3: CASSLQDTTGAF
D: .; J: TRBJ2-3; size: many; V: TRBV20-1; DNA: TGCAGTGCCCTCCTTAGCACAGATACGCAGTATTTT; CDR3: CSALLSTDTQYF
D: .; J: TRBJ1-2; size: .; V: TRBV7-9; DNA: TGTGCCAGCAGCTTAAGTGACGATGGCTACACCTTC; CDR3: CASSLSDDGYTF
D: .; J: TRBJ2-7; size: .; V: TRBV7-2; DNA: TGTGCCAGCAGCTTAAGACCAAGCACGTACGAGCAGTACTTC; CDR3: CASSLRPSTYEQYF
D: .; J: TRBJ1-5; size: many; V: TRBV24-1; DNA: TGTGCCACCAGTGATTCCCAGGGGACGCAGCCCCAGCATTTT; CDR3: CATSDSQGTQPQHF
D: .; J: TRBJ1-3; size: few; V: TRBV29-1; DNA: TGCAGCGTTGGGATTGGGGACACCATATATTTT; CDR3: CSVGIGDTIYF
D: .; J: TRBJ2-2; size: many; V: TRBV15; DNA: TGTGCCACCAGCGCTACACTAGGGCGGAACACCGGGGAGCTGTTTTTT; CDR3: CATSATLGRNTGELFF
D: TRBD2; J: TRBJ2-1; size: many; V: TRBV3-1; DNA: TGTGCCAGCAGCCGCCACGGACTAGCCGGCTACAATGAGCAGTTCTTC; CDR3: CASSRHGLAGYNEQFF
D: TRBD1; J: TRBJ1-5; size: many; V: TRBV24-1; DNA: TGTGCCACCAGTGACAGGGACAGGGGTTTTCAGCCCCAGCATTTT; CDR3: CATSDRDRGFQPQHF
D: .; J: TRBJ2-7; size: many; V: TRBV20-1; DNA: TGCAGCCCCTCTTACAGGTTCCGCTACGAGCAGTACTTC; CDR3: CSPSYRFRYEQYF
D: TRBD1; J: TRBJ1-4; size: many; V: TRBV7-2; DNA: TGTGCCAGCACGGGGGGGACAGGGAGGGGAAAACTGTTTTTT; CDR3: CASTGGTGRGKLFF
D: .; J: TRBJ2-7; size: many; V: TRBV5-1; DNA: TGCGCCAGCAGCTTGTCTAGGGGAGCTGCCTACGAGCAGTACTTC; CDR3: CASSLSRGAAYEQYF